These 5 T cell receptor beta chains originate from one sample sequenced in a study of T cells in women clearing cervical HPV infection. Some clones are missing from TCRdb's copy, which holds only in-frame ones; the method was immunoSEQ multiplex PCR. The specimen's table records roughly 13,000 clones. Sequencing was carried out using blood buffy coat. The receptors were sampled from a woman between 18 and 69 years old with a cervical HPV16 infection that either progressed to CIN3+ or cleared (not recorded which).

With respect to this clone: The read ends 3 residues before the CDR3 terminus; that terminus is restored from the germline J gene. The V and J genes are TRBV11-3 and TRBJ2-3, with D possibly matching TRBD2 (6 bases). The CDR3 runs 15 residues. The germline CDR1 and CDR2 sequences are SGHNT and YENEEA. The CDR3 spells CASSLDLRGVETQYF. The sequenced part of the CDR3 DNA is TGTGCCAGCAGCTTAGATCTGCGCGGGGTGGAGACG.

In regard to this clone: Sequencing ends 3 residues short of the CDR3 end; the germline J gene provides the rest. The V gene is TRBV20-1, the J gene TRBJ2-5; the D gene is possibly TRBD2 (6 bases). The CDR3 has 16 residues. Per the germline V gene, CDR1 is DFQATT and CDR2 is SNEGSKA (reference sequence). Deletions cut 0 bases from V and 5 bases from J, with 19 bases between. The CDR3 here is CSAREFGLAFRETQYF. The covered CDR3 bases are TGCAGTGCTAGAGAGTTTGGGCTAGCGTTTCGGGAGACC.

A note on this clone: The CDR3 end is not reached by the read, which stops 3 residues before it; the germline J gene fills it in. The chain has TRBV7-9 and TRBJ2-4; TRBD1 matches 9 bases. This CDR3 contains 15 residues. Germline V gene data show CDR1 as SEHNR and CDR2 as FQNEAQ (reference sequence). Here the CDR3 reads CASSLVGQGEYGQYF. The covered CDR3 bases are TGTGCCAGCAGCTTAGTGGGACAGGGAGAGTATGGT.

Turning to this clone: The missing CDR3 end, 3 residues past where the read stops, is filled in from the germline J gene. This sequence joins TRBV7-9 and TRBJ1-2; 7 bases are shared with TRBD1. The length of the CDR3 is 13 residues. After removal of 1 base from V and 7 bases from J, the junction contained 3 bases not matched to a gene. Germline loops: CDR1 SEHNR, CDR2 FQNEAQ (reference sequence). CDR3 DNA, as far as it was read: TGTGCCAGCAGCTTAGGGACAGGATTTGGC. Amino acids: CASSLGTGFG. The entire CDR3 protein is CASSLGTGFGYTF.

A word on this clone: The read comes to an end 3 residues before the CDR3 does, leaving the germline J gene to fill in the end. The genes are TRBV6-2 or TRBV6-3 and TRBJ2-1; TRBD2 matches at 10 bases. The CDR3 has 15 residues. Germline lookup yields CDR1 MNHEY and CDR2 SVGEGT. V was clipped by 8 bases and J by 2 bases; unmatched bases: 6. The part of the CDR3 DNA that was read is TGTGCCAGCGAGATTAGCGGGGGGCCCTACAATGAG. Translation gives CASEISGGPYNE. The whole CDR3 reads CASEISGGPYNEQFF.